The entry below gives a single TCR beta chain sequence along with its context. What it binds is not known. Baseline, cycle 4 day 1, and cycle 7 day 1 were the blood sampling points. These data are taken from a study of OX40 agonist ivuxolimab in advanced cancers. Whole-study context: A partial response was reached by three patients: one with hepatocellular carcinoma and two with cutaneous melanoma.

The CDR3 loop spans 17 amino acids. The V end lost 5 bases, the J end lost 0 bases, and 17 bases lay between the germline ends. Germline values: CDR1 MNHEY, CDR2 SMNVEV (reference sequence). Assay: immunoSEQ multiplex PCR; the TCRdb copy retains only in-frame clones and omits some. The profile shows about 38,000 clones, roughly nine tenths of them singletons. Study observations and caveats: The study found that CD8+ T cells averaged more expanded clones than CD4+. The specificity for antigen of the expanded peripheral T cells was not determined.

This sample comprised CD4+ or CD8+ T cells sorted from blood, obtained in a trial of the OX40 agonist ivuxolimab. This TCR derives from an adult with an advanced solid tumor such as melanoma, head and neck, liver or kidney cancer. The chain is built from TRBV27 and TRBJ1-3, with D perhaps TRBD1 (6 bases). The chain's CDR3 is CASSPAGGQGSGNTIYF. The CDR3 DNA follows: TGTGCCAGCAGTCCCGCCGGGGGCCAAGGCTCTGGAAACACCATATATTTT.